The 17 T cell receptor beta chains given below trace back to one sample, sequenced in a study of Graves' ophthalmopathy and Graves' hyperthyroidism. As the template, RNA transcripts were used to amplify TCR beta CDR3 regions. Scientists carried out first-round RT-PCR using HTBI primers and then a second-round multiplex PCR. TCRdb reprocessed the multiplex PCR reads with MiXCR, giving one entry per CDR3 protein. The sample holds around 340,000 distinct CDR3 sequences, roughly 15% seen once. Sample: peripheral blood. These receptors originate from an adult man with Graves' ophthalmopathy.

The chain is built from TRBV6-2 or TRBV6-3 and TRBJ1-2; 7 nucleotides agree with TRBD1. The V segment lost 6 bases and the J segment 0 bases; nucleotides outside the gene matches: 13. This CDR3 comprises 17 residues. CDR1 is MNHEY and CDR2 is SVGEGT in the germline V gene. The CDR3 spells CASSGQANILPNYGYTF. In DNA, the CDR3 is TGTGCCAGCAGCGGACAGGCCAACATACTTCCTAACTATGGCTACACCTTC.

This clonotype was seen many times. The rearrangement uses TRBV11-2 and TRBJ1-2; D gene uncertain. Germline loops: CDR1 SGHAT, CDR2 FQNNGV. The ends were cut back, 5 bases at V and 5 bases at J, with 12 bases in the middle. The CDR3 spans 13 residues. The DNA of the CDR3 is TGTGCCAGCAGCCCAGGTCGGGCATATGGCTACACCTTC. This encodes CASSPGRAYGYTF.

This clonotype occurred many times. The chain recombines TRBV6-2 or TRBV6-3 with TRBJ1-1, with unresolved D. The germline V gene encodes CDR1 MNHEY and CDR2 SVGEGT. Trimming took off 5 bases at V and 0 bases at J, with 10 bases between the two ends. This CDR3 is built from 14 residues. This CDR3 is CASSQRQLNTEAFF. DNA of the CDR3: TGTGCCAGCAGTCAACGCCAATTGAACACTGAAGCTTTCTTT.

This clonotype was recorded many times. The chain links TRBV2 to TRBJ1-5, with TRBD1 as a possible D gene (5 bases). This CDR3 region has 18 residues. Trimming left V 4 bases short and J 2 bases short, with 21 bases between. Germline CDR1 and CDR2: SNHLY and FYNNEI. The CDR3 coding sequence is TGTGCCAGCAGTGGAAGGCGAGACAGACATAAGCGCAATCAGCCCCAGCATTTT. Protein: CASSGRRDRHKRNQPQHF.

The chain uses TRBV10-3 and TRBJ1-1, with D unclear. Germline V lookup: CDR1 ENHRY, CDR2 SYGVKD. V gave up 0 bases and J gave up 1 base, with 15 bases separating them. The length of the CDR3 is 17 residues. CDR3 region: CAISESLDIRGNTEAFF. As DNA, the CDR3 is TGTGCCATCAGTGAGTCGCTAGACATTCGGGGGAACACTGAAGCTTTCTTT.

This clonotype was picked up many times. The V gene is TRBV6-2 or TRBV6-3, the J gene TRBJ1-2; maybe TRBD1 (6 bases). V shed 2 bases and J shed 4 bases, with 11 bases lying between them. The CDR3 loop spans 14 amino acids. Germline V lookup: CDR1 MNHEY, CDR2 SVGEGT. The CDR3 loop reads CASSYPGTLYGYTF. As DNA, the CDR3 is TGTGCCAGCAGTTACCCAGGGACACTCTATGGCTACACCTTC.

This clonotype was seen many times. The chain has TRBV27 and TRBJ1-6; D may be TRBD1 (5 bases). The CDR3 covers 18 residues. V was clipped by 0 bases and J by 7 bases, with 19 bases between them. Germline CDR1 MNHEY, CDR2 SMNVEV (reference sequence). CDR3 bases: TGTGCCAGCAGTTTATCGTTTCCCCCGGGCAGGGCGAATTCACCCCTCCACTTT. This encodes CASSLSFPPGRANSPLHF.

This clonotype was counted at least ten times. The rearrangement links TRBV6-1 to TRBJ1-1, with D unclear. Trimming removed 8 bases from V and 0 bases from J, with 7 bases in between. There are 12 residues in the CDR3. Germline values: CDR1 MNHNS, CDR2 SASEGT. CDR3 bases: TGTGCCAGCGATAGAGTGAACACTGAAGCTTTCTTT. This encodes CASDRVNTEAFF.

In its sample, this clonotype was seen many times. The junction shows a germline mismatch at one end, possibly a read error. Here the CDR3 reads CSARDPLGGAHF. CDR3 DNA sequence: TGCAGTGCTAGAGATCCCTTGGGAGGGGCCCACTTC. This chain links TRBV20-1 with TRBJ2-7; TRBD2 aligns across 7 bases. The CDR3 runs to 12 residues. Germline V gene data show CDR1 as DFQATT and CDR2 as SNEGSKA (reference sequence).

In this sample, this clonotype turned up many times. The rearrangement links TRBV2 to TRBJ2-5, with 10 bases identical to TRBD1. This CDR3 spans 15 amino acids. From germline, CDR1 is SNHLY and CDR2 FYNNEI. V dropped 6 bases and J dropped 6; count of bases not matched to a gene: 10. For the CDR3, the DNA is TGTGCCAGCAGCAGACAGGGGGCTGTGGGAAAGACCCAGTACTTC. The encoded protein is CASSRQGAVGKTQYF.

As for this clonotype: A much larger clone sits a single nucleotide away, making a read error possible. The chain's CDR3 is CASSVTSYEQYF. The CDR3 nucleotides are TGTGCCAGCAGTGTAACATCATACGAGCAGTACTTC. The chain is built from TRBV28 and TRBJ2-7; D not resolved. The germline V gene has CDR1 MDHEN and CDR2 SYDVKM. Trimming removed 5 bases at V and 4 bases at J, with 9 bases between. The CDR3 covers 12 residues.

Ten or more counts support this clonotype. The chain employs TRBV6-1 and TRBJ2-7, with 7 nucleotides matching TRBD1. V lost 3 bases and J lost 5; bases outside the gene matches: 7. Germline lookup yields CDR1 MNHNS and CDR2 SASEGT. The CDR3 is 14 residues long. This CDR3 is CASSERQGFNEQYF. The CDR3 nucleotides read TGTGCCAGCAGTGAGCGACAGGGTTTCAACGAGCAGTACTTC.

This clonotype has a count of ten or more. The chain joins TRBV20-1 to TRBJ2-7; TRBD1 aligns across 10 bases. This CDR3 is built from 14 residues. In germline, CDR1 is DFQATT, CDR2 SNEGSKA (reference sequence). Trimming removed 8 bases from V and 6 bases from J; junction bases left unmatched: 13. CDR3 loop: CSPWGGDRGVEQYF. In nucleotides, the CDR3 is TGCAGTCCGTGGGGAGGGGACAGGGGTGTCGAGCAGTACTTC.

This clonotype came up many times. The chain carries TRBV7-3 and TRBJ2-2; no clear D. V lost 0 bases and J lost 5, with 10 bases in between. Germline CDR1 reads SGHTA; CDR2 reads FQGTGA. The CDR3 totals 15 residues. The chain's CDR3 is CASSLTADWTGELFF. CDR3 coding DNA: TGTGCCAGCAGCTTAACCGCAGATTGGACCGGGGAGCTGTTTTTT.

In its sample, this clonotype was seen many times. This chain uses TRBV6-2 or TRBV6-3 with TRBJ2-5; TRBD1 matches at 11 bases. CDR1 is MNHEY and CDR2 is SVGEGT in the germline V gene. The V and J ends lost 6 bases and 5 bases, in that order; junction bases with no gene match: 8. The length of the CDR3 is 15 residues. DNA for the CDR3: TGTGCCAGCAGACGCGGACAGGGGGCTCGGGAGACCCAGTACTTC. As protein: CASRRGQGARETQYF.

The sample holds many counts of this clonotype. The chain uses TRBV18 and TRBJ1-1; the D is unclear. Looked up from germline, CDR1 is KGHSH and CDR2 is LQKENI. The CDR3 spans 13 residues. V shed 3 bases and J shed 0 bases, with 5 bases lying between them. The CDR3 protein is CASSPILNTEAFF. The CDR3 DNA is TGTGCCAGCTCACCTATTCTGAACACTGAAGCTTTCTTT.

Note on this clonotype: Given a much more abundant clone one base away, this may be a read error. The chain links TRBV2 to TRBJ1-3, with TRBD1 matching 7 bases. V dropped 10 bases and J dropped 1; count of bases not matched to a gene: 13. Germline V gene data show CDR1 as SNHLY and CDR2 as FYNNEI. This CDR3 region has 16 residues. As DNA, the CDR3 is TGTGCCATCAGGCCTACAGGGGCCGGATCTGGAAACACCATATATTTT. Its translation: CAIRPTGAGSGNTIYF. Looking up the rest from reference TRBV2 and TRBJ1-3 gives the full variable domain: EPEVTQTPSHQVTQMGQEVILRCVPISNHLYFYWYRQILGQKVEFLVSFYNNEISEKSEIFDDQFSVERPDGSNFTLKIRSTKLEDSAMYFCAIRPTGAGSGNTIYFGEGSWLTVV.